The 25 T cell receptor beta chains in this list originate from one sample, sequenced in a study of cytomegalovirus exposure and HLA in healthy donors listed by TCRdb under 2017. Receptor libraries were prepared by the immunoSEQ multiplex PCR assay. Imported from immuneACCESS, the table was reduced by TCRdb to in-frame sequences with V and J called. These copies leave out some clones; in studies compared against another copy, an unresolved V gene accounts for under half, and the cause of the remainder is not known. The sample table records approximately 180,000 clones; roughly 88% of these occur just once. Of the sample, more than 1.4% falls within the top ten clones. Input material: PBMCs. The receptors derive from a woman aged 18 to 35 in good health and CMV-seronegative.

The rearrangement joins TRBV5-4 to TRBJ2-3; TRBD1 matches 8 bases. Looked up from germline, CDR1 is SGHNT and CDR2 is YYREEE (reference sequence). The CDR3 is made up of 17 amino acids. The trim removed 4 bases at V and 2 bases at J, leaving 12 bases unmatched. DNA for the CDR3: TGTGCCAGCAGCCCCCTAACCGGGACAGGCCCCACAGATACGCAGTATTTT. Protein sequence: CASSPLTGTGPTDTQYF.

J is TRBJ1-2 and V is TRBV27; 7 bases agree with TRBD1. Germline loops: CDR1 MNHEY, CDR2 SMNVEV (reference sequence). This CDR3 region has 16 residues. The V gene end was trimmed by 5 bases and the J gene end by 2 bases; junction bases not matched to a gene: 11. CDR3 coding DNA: TGTGCCAGCAGTCCGATTATATCGGGACAGAACTATGGCTACACCTTC. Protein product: CASSPIISGQNYGYTF.

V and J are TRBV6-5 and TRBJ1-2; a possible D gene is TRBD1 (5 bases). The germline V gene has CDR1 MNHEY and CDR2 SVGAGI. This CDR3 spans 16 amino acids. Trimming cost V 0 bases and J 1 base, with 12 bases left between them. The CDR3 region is CASSYSRVPINYGYTF. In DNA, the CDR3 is TGTGCCAGCAGTTACTCCAGGGTCCCTATTAACTATGGCTACACCTTC.

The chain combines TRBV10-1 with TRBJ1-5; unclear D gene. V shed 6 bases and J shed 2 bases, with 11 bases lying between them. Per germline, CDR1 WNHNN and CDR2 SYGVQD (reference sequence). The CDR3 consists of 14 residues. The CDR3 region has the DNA TGCGCCAGCAGGACCTACAGCTGCAATCAGCCCCAGCATTTT. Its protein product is CASRTYSCNQPQHF.

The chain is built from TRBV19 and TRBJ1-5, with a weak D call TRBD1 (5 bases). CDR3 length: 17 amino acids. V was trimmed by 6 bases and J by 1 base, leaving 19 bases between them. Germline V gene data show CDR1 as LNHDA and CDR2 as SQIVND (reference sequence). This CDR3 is CASSPLLGGGSNQPQHF. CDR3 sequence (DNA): TGTGCCAGTAGCCCCCTGCTGGGGGGTGGGAGCAATCAGCCCCAGCATTTT.

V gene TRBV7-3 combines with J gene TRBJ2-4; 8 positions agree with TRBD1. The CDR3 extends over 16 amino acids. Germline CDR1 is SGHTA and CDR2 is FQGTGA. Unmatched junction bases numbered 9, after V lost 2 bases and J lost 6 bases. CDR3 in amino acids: CASSLAPATGGNIQYF. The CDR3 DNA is TGTGCCAGCAGCTTAGCACCGGCCACAGGGGGAAACATTCAGTACTTC.

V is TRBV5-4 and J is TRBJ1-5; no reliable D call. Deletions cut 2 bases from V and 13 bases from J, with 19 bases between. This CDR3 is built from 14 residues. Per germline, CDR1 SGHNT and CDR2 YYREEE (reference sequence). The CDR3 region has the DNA TGTGCCAGCAGCTTTGCGGCGGACGCCCGGGAGCAGCATTTT. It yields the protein CASSFAADAREQHF. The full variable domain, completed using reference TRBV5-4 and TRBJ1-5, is ETGVTQSPTHLIKTRGQQVTLRCSSQSGHNTVSWYQQALGQGPQFIFQYYREEENGRGNFPPRFSGLQFPNYSSELNVNALELDDSALYLCASSFAADAREQHFGDGTRLSIL.

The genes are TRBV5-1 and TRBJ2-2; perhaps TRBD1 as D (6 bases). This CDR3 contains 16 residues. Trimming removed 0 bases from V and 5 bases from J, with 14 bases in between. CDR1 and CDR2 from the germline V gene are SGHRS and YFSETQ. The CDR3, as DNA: TGCGCCAGCAGCTTGGTAACAGGGCGAGGAACCGGGGAGCTGTTTTTT. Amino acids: CASSLVTGRGTGELFF.

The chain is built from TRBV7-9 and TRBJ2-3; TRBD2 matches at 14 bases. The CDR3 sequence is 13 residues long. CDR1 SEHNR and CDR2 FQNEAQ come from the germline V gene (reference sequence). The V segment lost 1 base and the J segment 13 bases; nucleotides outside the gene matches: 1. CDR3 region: CASSLGTSGRKYF. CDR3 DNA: TGTGCCAGCAGCTTAGGGACTAGCGGGAGGAAGTATTTT.

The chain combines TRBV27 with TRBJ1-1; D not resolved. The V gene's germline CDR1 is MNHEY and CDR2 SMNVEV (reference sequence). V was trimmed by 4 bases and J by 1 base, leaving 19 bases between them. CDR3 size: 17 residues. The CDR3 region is CASSSGNYHTENTEAFF. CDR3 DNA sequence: TGTGCCAGCAGTTCCGGGAACTATCATACAGAGAACACTGAAGCTTTCTTT.

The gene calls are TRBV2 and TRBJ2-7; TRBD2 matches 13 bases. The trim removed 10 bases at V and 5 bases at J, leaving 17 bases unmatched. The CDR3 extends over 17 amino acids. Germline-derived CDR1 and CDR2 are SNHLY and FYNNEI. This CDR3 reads CAIYQGLAGPFGHEQYF. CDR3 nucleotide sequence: TGTGCCATCTACCAGGGACTAGCGGGACCCTTCGGACACGAGCAGTACTTC.

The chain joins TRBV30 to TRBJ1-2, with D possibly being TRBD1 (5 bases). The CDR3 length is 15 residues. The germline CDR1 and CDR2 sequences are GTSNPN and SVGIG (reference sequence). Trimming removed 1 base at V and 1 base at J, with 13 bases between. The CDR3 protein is CAWSASGTVNYGYTF. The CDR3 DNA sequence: TGTGCCTGGAGTGCCAGCGGGACGGTTAACTATGGCTACACCTTC.

CDR3 residues: CASSKEQGASNYGYTF. The CDR3 DNA is TGCGCCAGCAGCAAGGAACAGGGGGCGTCTAACTATGGCTACACCTTC. This chain links TRBV5-1 with TRBJ1-2; 9 nucleotides agree with TRBD1. V lost 4 bases, J lost 0 bases, and 7 bases stayed unmatched. CDR3 length equals 16 residues. Germline lookup yields CDR1 SGHRS and CDR2 YFSETQ.

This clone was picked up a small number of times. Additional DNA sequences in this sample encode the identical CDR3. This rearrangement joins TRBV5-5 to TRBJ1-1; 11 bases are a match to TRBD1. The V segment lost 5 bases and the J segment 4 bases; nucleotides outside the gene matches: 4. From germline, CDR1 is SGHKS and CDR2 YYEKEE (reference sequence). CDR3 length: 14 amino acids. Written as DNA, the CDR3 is TGTGCCAGCAGTTGGGGACAGGGGGGCACTGAAGCTTTCTTT. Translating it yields CASSWGQGGTEAFF.

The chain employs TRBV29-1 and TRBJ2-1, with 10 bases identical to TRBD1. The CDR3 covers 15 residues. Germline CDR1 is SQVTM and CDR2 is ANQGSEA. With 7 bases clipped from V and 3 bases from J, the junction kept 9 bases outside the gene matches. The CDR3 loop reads CSGVRDRGIYNEQFF. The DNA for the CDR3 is TGCAGCGGGGTTAGGGACAGGGGAATCTACAATGAGCAGTTCTTC.

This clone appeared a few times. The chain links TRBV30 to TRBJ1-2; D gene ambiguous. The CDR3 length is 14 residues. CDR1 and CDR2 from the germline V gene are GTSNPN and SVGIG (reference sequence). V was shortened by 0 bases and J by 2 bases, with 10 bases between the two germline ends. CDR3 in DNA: TGTGCCTGGAGTGTACCCCCGGGAAACTATGGCTACACCTTC. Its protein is CAWSVPPGNYGYTF.

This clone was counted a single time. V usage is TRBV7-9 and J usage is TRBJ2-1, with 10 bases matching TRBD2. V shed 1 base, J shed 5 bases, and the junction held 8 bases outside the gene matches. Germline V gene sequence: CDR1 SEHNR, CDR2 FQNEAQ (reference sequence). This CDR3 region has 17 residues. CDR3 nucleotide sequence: TGTGCCAGCAGCTTAGGTTCCATAGCGGGAGGCCACAATGAGCAGTTCTTC. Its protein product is CASSLGSIAGGHNEQFF. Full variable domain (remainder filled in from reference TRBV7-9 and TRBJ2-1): DTGVSQNPRHKITKRGQNVTFRCDPISEHNRLYWYRQTLGQGPEFLTYFQNEAQLEKSRLLSDRFSAERPKGSFSTLEIQRTEQGDSAMYLCASSLGSIAGGHNEQFFGPGTRLTVL.

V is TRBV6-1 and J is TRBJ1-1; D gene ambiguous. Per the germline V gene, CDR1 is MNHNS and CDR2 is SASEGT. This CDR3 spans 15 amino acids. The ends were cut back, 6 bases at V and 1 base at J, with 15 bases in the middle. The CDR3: CASSRLVGENTEAFF. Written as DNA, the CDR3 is TGTGCCAGCAGCCGGCTGGTCGGGGAGAACACTGAAGCTTTCTTT.

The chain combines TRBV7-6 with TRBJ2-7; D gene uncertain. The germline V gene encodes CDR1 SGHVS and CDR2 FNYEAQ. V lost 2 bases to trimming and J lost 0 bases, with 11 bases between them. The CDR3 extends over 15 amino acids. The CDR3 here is CASSLMGLSSYEQYF. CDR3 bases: TGTGCCAGCAGCTTAATGGGCCTCAGCTCCTACGAGCAGTACTTC.

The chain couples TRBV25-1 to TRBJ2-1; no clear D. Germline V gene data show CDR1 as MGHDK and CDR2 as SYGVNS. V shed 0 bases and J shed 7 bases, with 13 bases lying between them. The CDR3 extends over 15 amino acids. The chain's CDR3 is CASSEYPSAENEQFF. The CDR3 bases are TGTGCCAGCAGTGAATACCCATCGGCGGAAAATGAGCAGTTCTTC.

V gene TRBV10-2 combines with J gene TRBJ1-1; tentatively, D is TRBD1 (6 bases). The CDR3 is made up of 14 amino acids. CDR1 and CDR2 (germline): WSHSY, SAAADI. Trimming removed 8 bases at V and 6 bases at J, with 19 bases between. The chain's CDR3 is CASLDVGASPEAFF. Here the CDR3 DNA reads TGCGCCAGCCTTGATGTGGGGGCTTCCCCTGAAGCTTTCTTT.

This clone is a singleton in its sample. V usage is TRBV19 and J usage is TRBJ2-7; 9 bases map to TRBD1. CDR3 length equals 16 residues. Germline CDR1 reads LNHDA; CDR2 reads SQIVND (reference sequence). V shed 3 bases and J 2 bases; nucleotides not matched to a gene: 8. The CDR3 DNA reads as TGTGCCAGTAGTATTAAGTTGGGACAGGGACCCTACGAGCAGTACTTC. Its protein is CASSIKLGQGPYEQYF. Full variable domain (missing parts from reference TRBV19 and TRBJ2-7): DGGITQSPKYLFRKEGQNVTLSCEQNLNHDAMYWYRQDPGQGLRLIYYSQIVNDFQKGDIAEGYSVSREKKESFPLTVTSAQKNPTAFYLCASSIKLGQGPYEQYFGPGTRLTVT.

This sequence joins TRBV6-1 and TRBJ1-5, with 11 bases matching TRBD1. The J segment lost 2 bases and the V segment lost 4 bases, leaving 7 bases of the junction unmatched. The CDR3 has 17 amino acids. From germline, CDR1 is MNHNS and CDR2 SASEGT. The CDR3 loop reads CASSGGQGGSGNQPQHF. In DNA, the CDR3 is TGTGCCAGCAGTGGGGGACAGGGGGGTTCTGGCAATCAGCCCCAGCATTTT.

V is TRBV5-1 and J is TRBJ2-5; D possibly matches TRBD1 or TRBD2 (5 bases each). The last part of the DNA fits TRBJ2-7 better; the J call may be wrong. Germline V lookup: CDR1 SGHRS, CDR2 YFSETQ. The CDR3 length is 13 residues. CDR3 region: CASSIGGSYEQYF. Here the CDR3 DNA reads TGCGCCAGCAGCATTGGGGGCTCCTACGAGCAGTACTTC.

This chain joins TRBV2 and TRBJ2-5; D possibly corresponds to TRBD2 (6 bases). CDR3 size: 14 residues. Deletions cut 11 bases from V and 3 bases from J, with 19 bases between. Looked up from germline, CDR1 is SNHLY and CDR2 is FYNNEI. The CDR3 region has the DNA TGTGCCTCAAATAAGGGACTGCGGGAAGAGACCCAGTACTTC. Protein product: CASNKGLREETQYF.